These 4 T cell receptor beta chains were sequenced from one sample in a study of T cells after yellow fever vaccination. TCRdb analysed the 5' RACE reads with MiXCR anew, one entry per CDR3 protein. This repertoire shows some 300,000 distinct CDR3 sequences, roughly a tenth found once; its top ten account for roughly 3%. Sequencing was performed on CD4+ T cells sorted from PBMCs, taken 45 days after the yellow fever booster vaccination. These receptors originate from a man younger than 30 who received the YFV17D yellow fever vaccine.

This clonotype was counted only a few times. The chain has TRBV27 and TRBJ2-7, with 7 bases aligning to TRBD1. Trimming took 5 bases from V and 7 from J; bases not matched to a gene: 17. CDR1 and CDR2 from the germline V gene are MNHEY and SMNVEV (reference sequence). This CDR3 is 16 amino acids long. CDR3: CASSLFREGGPGEQYF. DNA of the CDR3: TGTGCCAGCAGTCTCTTCCGCGAAGGGGGCCCGGGGGAGCAGTACTTC.

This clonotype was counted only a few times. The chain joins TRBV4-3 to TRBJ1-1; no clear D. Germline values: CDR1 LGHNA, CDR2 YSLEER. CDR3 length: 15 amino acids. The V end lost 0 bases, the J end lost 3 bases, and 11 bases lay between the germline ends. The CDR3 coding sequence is TGCGCCAGCAGCCAAGAGTCGAGAAGCGACACTGAAGCTTTCTTT. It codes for CASSQESRSDTEAFF.

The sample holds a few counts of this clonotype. CDR3 bases: TGTGCCAGCAGTGAAAGAATGGGGGCGGATGGCTACACCTTC. It yields the protein CASSERMGADGYTF. The genes are TRBV2 and TRBJ1-2; the D gene is possibly TRBD1 (6 bases). Trimming pared 2 bases from V and 6 bases from J, leaving 13 bases between. CDR1 and CDR2 from the germline V gene are SNHLY and FYNNEI. The CDR3 is made up of 14 amino acids. The complete variable domain, with remaining parts taken from reference TRBV2 and TRBJ1-2, reads EPEVTQTPSHQVTQMGQEVILRCVPISNHLYFYWYRQILGQKVEFLVSFYNNEISEKSEIFDDQFSVERPDGSNFTLKIRSTKLEDSAMYFCASSERMGADGYTFGSGTRLTVV.

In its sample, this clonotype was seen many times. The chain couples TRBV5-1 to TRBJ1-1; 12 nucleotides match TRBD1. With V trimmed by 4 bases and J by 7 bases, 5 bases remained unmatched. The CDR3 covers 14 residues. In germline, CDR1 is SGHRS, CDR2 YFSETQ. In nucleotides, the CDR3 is TGCGCCAGCAGCGGGGACAGGGGGCTGGGTGAAGCTTTCTTT. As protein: CASSGDRGLGEAFF.